These 27 T cell receptor beta chains originate from one sample sequenced in a study of patients and donors after allogeneic stem cell transplantation. Via MiXCR, TCRdb re-called the RT-PCR reads, giving one row per CDR3 protein. The repertoire has about a million distinct CDR3 sequences, approximately 18% of them found once; the top ten carry 5% to 6.5%. The sample consisted of blood, either unsorted or a sorted T cell fraction (not recorded which). These receptors were obtained from a human donor who was either an allogeneic HSCT recipient or a stem cell or donor lymphocyte infusion donor (not recorded which). It is not recorded whose cells these are; they may come from a transplant donor.

This clonotype was seen a few times. This CDR3 is CASSLSPSGTYNEQFF. DNA of the CDR3: TGCGCCAGCAGCTTGTCCCCTAGCGGCACCTACAATGAGCAGTTCTTC. The chain links TRBV5-1 to TRBJ2-1; TRBD2 matches at 7 bases. The V gene's germline CDR1 is SGHRS and CDR2 YFSETQ. The length of the CDR3 is 16 residues. The V and J ends lost 1 base and 2 bases, in that order; junction bases with no gene match: 6.

This chain uses TRBV5-1 with TRBJ2-1, with 14 bases matching TRBD2. CDR3 length equals 16 residues. J lost 10 bases, V lost 2 bases, and 8 bases had no gene match. Germline V gene sequence: CDR1 SGHRS, CDR2 YFSETQ. The CDR3 DNA reads as TGCGCCAGCAGCTTTTTGACTAGCGGGGGGGCCGGCGAGCAGTTCTTC. Protein: CASSFLTSGGAGEQFF. The complete variable domain, with remaining parts taken from reference TRBV5-1 and TRBJ2-1, reads KAGVTQTPRYLIKTRGQQVTLSCSPISGHRSVSWYQQTPGQGLQFLFEYFSETQRNKGNFPGRFSGRQFSNSRSEMNVSTLELGDSALYLCASSFLTSGGAGEQFFGPGTRLTVL.

This clonotype has a handful of counts. V gene TRBV12-3 or TRBV12-4 combines with J gene TRBJ1-2; D remains ambiguous. V was shortened by 3 bases and J by 2 bases, with 7 bases between the two germline ends. The CDR3 extends over 13 amino acids. The CDR3 DNA sequence: TGTGCCAGCAGTTTTCGTACCAACTATGGCTACACCTTC. Protein product: CASSFRTNYGYTF.

There are a few counts of this clonotype. The rearrangement links TRBV6-2 or TRBV6-3 to TRBJ2-2; D perhaps matches TRBD1 (6 bases). The CDR3 consists of 12 residues. V lost 6 bases, J lost 5 bases, and 7 bases lay in between. From germline, CDR1 is MNHEY and CDR2 SVGEGT. DNA of the CDR3: TGTGCCAGCAGGGGGGCAACCGGGGAGCTGTTTTTT. This encodes CASRGATGELFF.

The chain joins TRBV20-1 to TRBJ2-7, with D perhaps matching TRBD2 (6 bases). The V end was cut by 3 bases, the J end by 5 bases, with 17 bases between. The CDR3 has 14 amino acids. In germline, CDR1 is DFQATT, CDR2 SNEGSKA (reference sequence). CDR3 DNA: TGCAGTGCTAGTACCGGGACCGGGAGAGACGAGCAGTACTTC. Translated, it gives CSASTGTGRDEQYF.

The chain recombines TRBV20-1 with TRBJ2-7, with TRBD2 matching 12 bases. From germline, CDR1 is DFQATT and CDR2 SNEGSKA (reference sequence). The V and J ends lost 5 bases and 2 bases, in that order; junction bases with no gene match: 7. This CDR3 region has 15 residues. CDR3 in DNA: TGCAGTGCTCTCCTCCTAGCGGGGGGGCCCTACGAGCAGTACTTC. Protein: CSALLLAGGPYEQYF.

The chain employs TRBV12-3 or TRBV12-4 and TRBJ2-7; 8 bases are a match to TRBD1. The CDR3 is 14 amino acids. After removal of 5 bases from V and 4 bases from J, the junction contained 7 bases not matched to a gene. The CDR3 DNA follows: TGTGCCAGCAGTGGACAGGGAGGAGGGTACGAGCAGTACTTC. Its protein product is CASSGQGGGYEQYF.

The rearrangement links TRBV7-6 to TRBJ2-7, with D uncertain. Germline-derived CDR1 and CDR2 are SGHVS and FNYEAQ. V gave up 5 bases and J gave up 2 bases, with 13 bases separating them. The CDR3 runs 14 residues. The CDR3 spells CASSRTDGAYEQYF. CDR3 nucleotide sequence: TGTGCCAGCAGCAGAACAGACGGAGCCTACGAGCAGTACTTC.

The chain uses TRBV20-1 and TRBJ2-5; 11 bases match TRBD2. The CDR3 sequence is 15 residues long. CDR1 and CDR2 from the germline V gene are DFQATT and SNEGSKA (reference sequence). V gave up 1 base and J gave up 1 base; unmatched junction bases: 2. CDR3 bases: TGCAGTGCTAGAGGACTAGCGGGGCTCCAAGAGACCCAGTACTTC. This codes for CSARGLAGLQETQYF.

This clonotype was observed at least ten times. The chain employs TRBV5-1 and TRBJ2-7; D unclear. Between the trimmed V and J ends, which lost 5 bases and 1 base, there was a span of 7 bases. The CDR3 consists of 12 residues. Germline V CDR1 and CDR2: SGHRS, YFSETQ. The CDR3 is CASRVSSYEQYF. CDR3 coding DNA: TGCGCCAGCAGGGTGTCGTCCTACGAGCAGTACTTC.

The chain carries TRBV24-1 and TRBJ2-3; D not resolved. Deletions cut 0 bases from V and 4 bases from J, with 10 bases between. The CDR3 covers 15 residues. CDR1 and CDR2 (germline): KGHDR, SFDVKD. CDR3 nucleotides: TGTGCCACCAGTGATTTGTATGCATCCGCAGATACGCAGTATTTT. Amino acid sequence: CATSDLYASADTQYF.

This clonotype was observed a few times. The rearrangement uses TRBV6-1 and TRBJ2-3; 13 bases agree with TRBD2. Germline CDR1 MNHNS, CDR2 SASEGT. The trim removed 6 bases at V and 7 bases at J, leaving 1 base unmatched. The CDR3 has 13 amino acids. CDR3: CASRGTSGNTQYF. The CDR3 region has the DNA TGTGCCAGCAGAGGGACTAGCGGGAATACGCAGTATTTT.

The chain combines TRBV5-1 with TRBJ1-5, with 8 bases identical to TRBD1. The CDR3 covers 15 residues. Trimming took 3 bases from V and 3 from J; bases not matched to a gene: 5. CDR1 is SGHRS and CDR2 is YFSETQ in the germline V gene. The CDR3 coding sequence is TGCGCCAGCAGCTCGACAGGGGCACCCAATCAGCCCCAGCATTTT. This sequence encodes CASSSTGAPNQPQHF.

This clonotype appeared a few times. The rearrangement links TRBV6-5 to TRBJ1-1; D unresolved. This CDR3 spans 15 amino acids. The V gene lost 2 bases and the J gene lost 5 bases, with 15 bases spanning the gap. The germline V gene encodes CDR1 MNHEY and CDR2 SVGAGI. The CDR3 loop reads CASSYGASGRTEAFF. The CDR3 region has the DNA TGTGCCAGCAGTTACGGCGCCTCGGGGAGGACTGAAGCTTTCTTT.

Only a few counts were recorded for this clonotype. The chain uses TRBV12-3 or TRBV12-4 and TRBJ1-1, with D unclear. The CDR3 sequence is 11 residues long. Between the trimmed V and J ends, which lost 1 base and 9 bases, there was a span of 6 bases. Written as DNA, the CDR3 is TGTGCCAGCAGTTTAGGTCCCCAAGCTTTCTTT. It translates to CASSLGPQAFF.

The V call is TRBV7-2, the J call TRBJ1-6; D gene ambiguous. Germline CDR1 reads SGHTA; CDR2 reads FQGNSA. This CDR3 has 13 amino acids. Deletions cut 2 bases from V and 10 bases from J, with 9 bases between. In nucleotides, the CDR3 is TGTGCCAGCAGCTTACCGAGACAATCACCCCTCCACTTT. This gives the protein CASSLPRQSPLHF.

The chain combines TRBV12-3 or TRBV12-4 with TRBJ1-3; tentatively, D is TRBD1 (6 bases). V was clipped by 5 bases and J by 3 bases, with 20 bases between them. The CDR3 contains 17 residues. Here the CDR3 reads CASSPLSRGYDGNTIYF. Here the CDR3 DNA reads TGTGCCAGCAGTCCCCTGTCTAGGGGGTATGATGGAAACACCATATATTTT.

This clonotype was observed a single time. V gene TRBV30 combines with J gene TRBJ2-5; no firm D call. Germline V CDR1 and CDR2: GTSNPN, SVGIG (reference sequence). CDR3 size: 11 residues. Trimming removed 5 bases from V and 1 base from J, with 5 bases in between. CDR3 in amino acids: CAWHGQETQYF. The DNA for the CDR3 is TGTGCCTGGCACGGCCAAGAGACCCAGTACTTC.

The chain has TRBV27 and TRBJ2-7; 10 nucleotides match TRBD2. CDR3 length: 14 amino acids. Germline assignment: CDR1 MNHEY and CDR2 SMNVEV (reference sequence). The ends lost 6 bases at V and 3 bases at J; junction bases unmatched: 5. The CDR3 is CASRVAGGDYEQYF. DNA for the CDR3: TGTGCCAGCAGGGTAGCGGGAGGAGACTACGAGCAGTACTTC.

The chain has TRBV2 and TRBJ2-1, with 7 positions matching TRBD1. Trimming removed 1 base from V and 4 bases from J; junction bases left unmatched: 7. This CDR3 has 16 residues. Looked up from germline, CDR1 is SNHLY and CDR2 is FYNNEI. CDR3 bases: TGTGCCAGCAGTGAAGGCCGGGGCAGGGGGTACAATGAGCAGTTCTTC. Translated, it gives CASSEGRGRGYNEQFF.

The chain is built from TRBV10-3 and TRBJ2-1; D is ambiguous. The V gene's germline CDR1 is ENHRY and CDR2 SYGVKD. The CDR3 has 14 amino acids. V was clipped by 4 bases and J by 0 bases, with 7 bases between them. CDR3 sequence: CAISAPNSYNEQFF. The CDR3 bases are TGTGCCATCAGTGCCCCTAACTCCTACAATGAGCAGTTCTTC.

The chain recombines TRBV4-2 with TRBJ2-3, with 13 bases that match TRBD2. V trimming: 5 bases; J trimming: 6 bases; junction bases outside the gene matches: 11. CDR3 length: 17 residues. CDR1 is LGHNA and CDR2 is YNFKEQ in the germline V gene. The CDR3 nucleotides are TGTGCCAGCAGCGTTCTCCCGGGACTAGCGGGACAGGATACGCAGTATTTT. Translating it yields CASSVLPGLAGQDTQYF.

This clonotype was seen at least ten times. This sequence joins TRBV5-1 and TRBJ1-5; D call uncertain. Germline CDR1 is SGHRS and CDR2 is YFSETQ. Trimming shortened V by 0 bases and J by 7 bases, and 8 bases separated the two germline ends. The CDR3 has 13 amino acids. Written as DNA, the CDR3 is TGCGCCAGCAGCTTGGAGGGTCCCCAGCCCCAGCATTTT. Protein product: CASSLEGPQPQHF.

The rearrangement uses TRBV24-1 and TRBJ2-3, with a tentative D call TRBD2 (5 bases). The V gene lost 2 bases and the J gene lost 2 bases, with 10 bases spanning the gap. Germline V gene data show CDR1 as KGHDR and CDR2 as SFDVKD. There are 15 residues in the CDR3. This CDR3 is CATSDYGLTTDTQYF. The CDR3 DNA reads TGTGCCACCAGTGATTACGGACTGACCACAGATACGCAGTATTTT.

J is TRBJ2-1 and V is TRBV9; 12 bases are a match to TRBD2. The V gene end was trimmed by 4 bases and the J gene end by 4 bases; junction bases not matched to a gene: 9. The germline gives CDR1 SGDLS, CDR2 YYNGEE. CDR3 length equals 17 residues. CDR3 in DNA: TGTGCCAGCAGCCCCGGGACTAGCGGGCCCTTTTACAATGAGCAGTTCTTC. It is translated as CASSPGTSGPFYNEQFF.

The V gene is TRBV11-3, the J gene TRBJ2-5, with 10 bases aligning to TRBD2. The J segment lost 4 bases and the V segment lost 5 bases, leaving 4 bases of the junction unmatched. Germline V gene sequence: CDR1 SGHNT, CDR2 YENEEA. This CDR3 contains 14 residues. The CDR3 sequence: CASSQAGGRETQYF. CDR3 sequence (DNA): TGTGCCAGCAGCCAAGCGGGAGGGAGAGAGACCCAGTACTTC.

The table lists this clonotype with a few counts. The chain carries TRBV20-1 and TRBJ1-2; 8 positions agree with TRBD1. Losses at the gene ends were 8 bases for V and 0 bases for J; bases not matched to a gene: 14. Looked up from germline, CDR1 is DFQATT and CDR2 is SNEGSKA (reference sequence). The CDR3 loop spans 16 amino acids. Here the CDR3 reads CSLRDRGATSNYGYTF. CDR3 DNA sequence: TGCAGTCTCAGAGACAGGGGTGCTACGTCTAACTATGGCTACACCTTC.